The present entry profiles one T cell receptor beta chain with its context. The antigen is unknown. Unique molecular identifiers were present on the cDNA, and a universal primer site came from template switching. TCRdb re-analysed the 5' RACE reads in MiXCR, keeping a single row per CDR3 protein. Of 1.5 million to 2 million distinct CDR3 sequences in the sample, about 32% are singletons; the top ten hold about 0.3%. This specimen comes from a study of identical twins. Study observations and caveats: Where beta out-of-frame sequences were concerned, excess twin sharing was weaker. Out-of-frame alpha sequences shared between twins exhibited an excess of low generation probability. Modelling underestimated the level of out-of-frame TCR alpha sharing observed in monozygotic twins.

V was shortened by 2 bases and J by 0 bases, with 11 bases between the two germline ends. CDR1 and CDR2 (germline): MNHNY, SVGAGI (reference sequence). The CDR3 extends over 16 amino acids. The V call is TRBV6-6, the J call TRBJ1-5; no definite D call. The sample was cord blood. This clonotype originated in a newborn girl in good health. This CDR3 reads CASSYVTLHSNQPQHF. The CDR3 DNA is TGTGCCAGCAGTTACGTTACGCTCCATAGCAATCAGCCCCAGCATTTT.